In this sample, the clone carrying this T cell receptor beta chain turned up once. Its antigen is not known. This sample is drawn from a study of shared clonotypes between healthy human individuals. General observations from the study: Naive CD4 clonotypes overlapped across several donors at around 4.7%. Genetic and exposure-history diversity was limited by the few donors. Across subsets, estimated richness was generally greater for naive than for memory populations.

Donation came from healthy HIV-negative adults that had no recent acute infections or vaccinations. The method was immunoSEQ multiplex PCR; TCRdb's version includes in-frame clones alone and lacks a portion of them. This table holds about 1 million clones, about three quarters found once. The specimen sequenced was memory CD4+ T cells sorted from blood. Subset reported: CD45RA-negative fraction. This sequence was found in a man between 18 and 35 years old in good health.

Written as DNA, the CDR3 is TGTGCCAGCAGCAGACACCCGGAGGAGCCCCAGCATTTT. It codes for CASSRHPEEPQHF. This sequence joins TRBV7-3 and TRBJ1-5, with D uncertain. Germline V gene sequence: CDR1 SGHTA, CDR2 FQGTGA. There are 13 residues in the CDR3. Trimming took off 5 bases at V and 8 bases at J, with 13 bases between the two ends.